The T cell receptor (beta chain) under discussion was sequenced for a study of cytomegalovirus exposure and HLA in healthy donors. The germline gives CDR1 MNHNS, CDR2 SASEGT. With V trimmed by 3 bases and J by 4 bases, 6 bases remained unmatched. The CDR3 extends over 15 amino acids. In regard to this clone: The target antigen is unknown.

Study-wide findings and caveats: For most subjects, TCR beta sequences were reported to predict HLA-A and HLA-B alleles with accuracy.

Both 60 Vbeta primers and 13 Jbeta primers went into the PCR. Assay used: immunoSEQ multiplex PCR; TCRdb lists only in-frame clones, some missing. The repertoire holds 70,000 to 80,000 clones, 82% seen once, with about 2% in the top ten. This chain connects TRBV6-1 to TRBJ1-1, with TRBD1 matching 9 bases. Source material: PBMCs. The source of this sequence is a man in his late teens or twenties in good health and CMV-seronegative. CDR3 protein: CASSEQQGAITEAFF. The DNA of the CDR3 is TGTGCCAGCAGTGAGCAACAGGGGGCGATCACTGAAGCTTTCTTT.